The rows below give T cell receptor beta chains drawn from one sample of a study of T cells after yellow fever vaccination. TCRdb used MiXCR to reprocess the 5' RACE reads, holding one entry per CDR3 protein. The sample records some 150,000 distinct CDR3 sequences, about 6.2% being singletons. The sequencing here drew on CD4+ T cells sorted from PBMCs, taken 10 days after the yellow fever booster vaccination. The receptors come from a man aged 30 to 45 who received the YFV17D yellow fever vaccine. CDR3s include the opening cysteine and the closing phenylalanine or tryptophan. D genes are given only for firm matches. Part of the rows lack a size; the others show once, few, many or a class for expanded clones.

NA,TRBD2,TRBJ2-7,TRBV23-1,CASYKTAPREGPYEQYF
many,NA,TRBJ2-1,TRBV7-2,CASSLAIRVNEQFF
many,NA,TRBJ1-1,TRBV3-1,CASSLREVNTEAFF
few,NA,TRBJ1-2,TRBV7-2,CASSPNIGRISNYGYTF
many,NA,TRBJ2-1,TRBV7-8,CASSPPVGYNEQFF
many,TRBD2,TRBJ2-1,TRBV12-3/TRBV12-4,CASSGGLAGAQPDEQFF
many,TRBD1,TRBJ1-6,TRBV27,CASSLEGGQSGNSPLHF
many,NA,TRBJ2-1,TRBV4-3,CASSQEGNEQFF
NA,NA,TRBJ2-7,TRBV20-1,CSARVPGLETFEQYF
NA,NA,TRBJ2-4,TRBV7-2,CASSLGSSGNIQYF
few,NA,TRBJ1-1,TRBV30,CAWTGLPRTEAFF
few,TRBD2,TRBJ2-7,TRBV3-1,CASSQVPSGRAWNEQYF
many,NA,TRBJ2-1,TRBV30,CAWSVLTGVASEQFF
many,TRBD2,TRBJ2-5,TRBV11-2,CASSPGLEETQYF
many,NA,TRBJ1-5,TRBV10-2,CASSAQGNQPQHF
few,TRBD1,TRBJ1-1,TRBV27,CASSPGTRTGSMNTEAFF
many,TRBD2,TRBJ2-7,TRBV7-8,CASSFALAVVYEQYF
few,NA,TRBJ1-6,TRBV21-1,CASSTRDTPAPISNSPLHF
many,NA,TRBJ2-1,TRBV5-1,CASSFVLGEQFF
NA,TRBD2,TRBJ2-3,TRBV12-3/TRBV12-4,CALSLGTSGRSTDTQYF
few,NA,TRBJ2-6,TRBV6-1,CASSDQHSGANVLTF
many,TRBD1,TRBJ2-7,TRBV6-5,CASSLDRGFSYEQYF
many,TRBD1,TRBJ2-7,TRBV7-2,CASSRGTGTYEQYF
many,TRBD2,TRBJ2-7,TRBV5-1,CASSLERDFYEQYF
NA,TRBD1,TRBJ1-1,TRBV20-1,CSARKGANTEAFF
few,TRBD2,TRBJ2-5,TRBV6-2/TRBV6-3,CASSYRASGRPHQETQYF
NA,TRBD1,TRBJ2-7,TRBV5-6,CASSLTPGQGFGEQYF
many,TRBD2,TRBJ2-3,TRBV10-2,CASCRLAGGTDTQYF
many,NA,TRBJ2-7,TRBV28,CASSLLGALASYEQYF
many,NA,TRBJ1-1,TRBV12-3/TRBV12-4,CAPWGGRYTEAFF
NA,NA,TRBJ1-4,TRBV18,CASSPGSDEKLFF
many,TRBD2,TRBJ2-2,TRBV5-4,CASSLAAGGPSGELFF
many,NA,TRBJ1-3,TRBV6-2/TRBV6-3,CASSYRPISGNTIYF
many,NA,TRBJ2-2,TRBV19,CASGGFTGELFF
many,TRBD2,TRBJ2-5,TRBV20-1,CSAQLTSAYQETQYF
few,NA,TRBJ2-1,TRBV2,CASESQGIHEQFF
NA,NA,TRBJ2-7,TRBV20-1,CSARKLAGEQYF
many,NA,TRBJ2-6,TRBV6-5,CASSNRNTGANVLTF
many,NA,TRBJ1-5,TRBV20-1,CSASTGNSNQPQHF
many,NA,TRBJ2-7,TRBV29-1,CSVGQATYEQYF
many,NA,TRBJ2-7,TRBV12-3/TRBV12-4,CASSVRIGEQYF
many,TRBD2,TRBJ2-5,TRBV6-2/TRBV6-3,CASSYGLARETQYF
few,NA,TRBJ2-1,TRBV20-1,CSARGPPLDEQFF
few,NA,TRBJ1-2,TRBV7-2,CASRPGGPSGGYTF
many,TRBD1,TRBJ1-5,TRBV7-9,CASSLAGQGSQPQHF
many,NA,TRBJ2-5,TRBV10-3,CAIKGQPQETQYF
few,TRBD1,TRBJ1-5,TRBV19,CAPRGGCQPQHF
many,TRBD2,TRBJ2-7,TRBV20-1,CSARDGLAGLYEQYF
few,NA,TRBJ2-1,TRBV7-9,CATGNEQFF
NA,NA,TRBJ2-3,TRBV20-1,CSASLMRGLSTDTQYF
many,NA,TRBJ2-4,TRBV4-3,CASSQDLGATLAKNIQYF